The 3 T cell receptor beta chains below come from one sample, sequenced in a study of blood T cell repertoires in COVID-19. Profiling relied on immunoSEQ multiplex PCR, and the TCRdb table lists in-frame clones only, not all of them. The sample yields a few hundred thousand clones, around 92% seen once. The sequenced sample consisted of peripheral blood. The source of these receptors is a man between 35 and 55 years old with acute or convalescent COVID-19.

The CDR3 DNA is TGTGCCAGCAGCTTAGTCGGGGGAAGCGGCACTGAAGCTTTCTTT. It codes for CASSLVGGSGTEAFF. The chain has TRBV7-8 and TRBJ1-1, with TRBD1 as a possible D gene (5 bases). Germline CDR1 and CDR2: SGHVS and FQNEAQ. V gave up 1 base and J gave up 4 bases, with 13 bases separating them. The CDR3 spans 15 residues.

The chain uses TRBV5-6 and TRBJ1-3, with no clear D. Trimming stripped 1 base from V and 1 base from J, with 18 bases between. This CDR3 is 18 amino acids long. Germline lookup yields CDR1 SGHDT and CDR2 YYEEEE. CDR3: CASSLYDDADSSGNTIYF. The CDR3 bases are TGTGCCAGCAGCTTGTATGATGACGCGGACTCGTCTGGAAACACCATATATTTT.

The CDR3 loop is CASSLVASGRQETQYF. The CDR3 DNA is TGTGCCAGCAGCTTGGTGGCTAGCGGGAGGCAAGAGACCCAGTACTTC. The V call is TRBV5-5, the J call TRBJ2-5, with 11 bases fitting TRBD2. The CDR3 length is 16 residues. From germline, CDR1 is SGHKS and CDR2 YYEKEE (reference sequence). V lost 0 bases and J lost 2; bases outside the gene matches: 3.